The 29 T cell receptor beta chains below all came from one sample that was sequenced in a study of radiation and T cells in renal cell carcinoma. Clones were read by immunoSEQ multiplex PCR, and TCRdb kept only the in-frame ones, dropping some. The table has about 78,000 clones, roughly nine tenths seen once. The time point here: blood 4 weeks post-SBRT, at nephrectomy. Sample treatment: 15 Gy SBRT to primary tumor, nephrectomy 4 weeks later. The sample was blood, taken from a patient whose treatment included radiotherapy and nephrectomy. The receptors stem from a woman aged 70-85 years with renal cell carcinoma.

This chain joins TRBV2 and TRBJ1-2, with 8 positions matching TRBD1. V trimming: 5 bases; J trimming: 6 bases; junction bases outside the gene matches: 5. The CDR3 is 13 residues long. The germline CDR1 and CDR2 sequences are SNHLY and FYNNEI. As DNA, the CDR3 is TGTGCCAGCAGTCGGACAGGGACAAATGGCTACACCTTC. It is translated as CASSRTGTNGYTF.

The V and J genes are TRBV19 and TRBJ1-2; D is unclear. V lost 1 base to trimming and J lost 7 bases, with 13 bases between them. The length of the CDR3 is 14 residues. The germline V gene encodes CDR1 LNHDA and CDR2 SQIVND (reference sequence). The CDR3 coding sequence is TGTGCCAGTAGTATAGTCGGGGTCTTCCCTGGCTACACCTTC. This translates into CASSIVGVFPGYTF.

This clone was seen just once. The CDR3 is CASSLATGGHSPLHF. CDR3 DNA sequence: TGTGCCAGCAGCCTCGCGACAGGGGGCCATTCACCCCTCCACTTT. V and J are TRBV14 and TRBJ1-6, with TRBD1 identical over 10 bases. V lost 4 bases and J lost 8; bases outside the gene matches: 5. Germline assignment: CDR1 SGHDN and CDR2 FVKESK. CDR3 length: 15 residues.

The chain joins TRBV14 to TRBJ1-2, with unresolved D. This CDR3 region has 13 residues. Germline assignment: CDR1 SGHDN and CDR2 FVKESK. Trimming took 0 bases from V and 2 from J, leaving 4 bases between them. CDR3 in amino acids: CASSQDRNYGYTF. Here the CDR3 DNA reads TGTGCCAGCAGCCAAGACAGGAACTATGGCTACACCTTC.

CDR3 sequence: CASRKDINSNQPQHF. CDR3 nucleotides: TGCGCCAGCAGAAAGGACATAAATAGCAATCAGCCCCAGCATTTT. The V call is TRBV5-1, the J call TRBJ1-5, with D tentatively TRBD1 (5 bases). From germline, CDR1 is SGHRS and CDR2 YFSETQ. V was trimmed by 5 bases and J by 0 bases, leaving 12 bases between them. The CDR3 covers 15 residues.

The chain uses TRBV29-1 and TRBJ1-5; the match to TRBD1 covers 7 bases. The CDR3 runs to 14 residues. Germline V gene lookup returns CDR1 SQVTM and CDR2 ANQGSEA. V was pared by 6 bases and J by 0 bases, with 5 bases of the junction left unmatched. The CDR3 DNA is TGCAGCGTGAAACAGGGGCCTAGCAATCAGCCCCAGCATTTT. Residues: CSVKQGPSNQPQHF.

The chain is built from TRBV6-5 and TRBJ2-1, with 9 positions matching TRBD2. CDR3 length equals 15 residues. CDR1 is MNHEY and CDR2 is SVGAGI in the germline V gene. V lost 6 bases to trimming and J lost 6 bases; unmatched junction nucleotides: 9. The CDR3 sequence: CASSARRGGTNEQFF. The CDR3 bases are TGTGCCAGCAGCGCCAGGCGGGGGGGCACCAATGAGCAGTTCTTC.

V gene TRBV11-2 combines with J gene TRBJ2-3, with no clear D. This CDR3 is 18 amino acids long. Deletions cut 0 bases from V and 6 bases from J, with 22 bases between. Germline V gives CDR1 SGHAT, CDR2 FQNNGV. DNA of the CDR3: TGTGCCAGCAGCTTAGATATTATTGGCTACCAGGCCGACGATACGCAGTATTTT. It specifies CASSLDIIGYQADDTQYF.

This clone is a singleton in its sample. The chain combines TRBV25-1 with TRBJ1-1; TRBD1 is a possible D gene (5 bases). The germline gives CDR1 MGHDK, CDR2 SYGVNS. CDR3 size: 13 residues. V lost 8 bases, J lost 8 bases, and 18 bases lay in between. This CDR3 is CASLGTPQQEAFF. The DNA of the CDR3 is TGTGCCAGCCTTGGGACGCCCCAACAAGAAGCTTTCTTT.

This chain uses TRBV7-2 with TRBJ1-1, with D unresolved. Trimming cost V 1 base and J 10 bases, with 10 bases left between them. Germline-derived CDR1 and CDR2 are SGHTA and FQGNSA. This CDR3 has 12 residues. The CDR3 loop is CASSLGTRGAFF. The CDR3 DNA sequence: TGTGCCAGCAGCTTAGGGACCCGGGGAGCTTTCTTT.

The chain links TRBV4-2 to TRBJ1-6; tentatively, D is TRBD1 (5 bases). This CDR3 contains 14 residues. V was trimmed by 1 base and J by 16 bases, leaving 17 bases between them. Germline assignment: CDR1 LGHNA and CDR2 YNFKEQ. Here the CDR3 DNA reads TGTGCCAGCAGCCAAGGGGGGAACCCCACTAGGCTCCACTTT. Encoded protein: CASSQGGNPTRLHF.

The gene calls are TRBV5-4 and TRBJ2-4; no firm D call. Trimming removed 4 bases at V and 6 bases at J, with 20 bases between. The CDR3 is 16 residues long. CDR1 SGHNT and CDR2 YYREEE come from the germline V gene (reference sequence). The CDR3 sequence is CASSPDPTAPGNIQYF. The CDR3 DNA reads as TGTGCCAGCAGCCCGGACCCTACCGCCCCGGGAAACATTCAGTACTTC.

As concerns this clone: The sample carries other DNA sequences with the same CDR3. This chain uses TRBV19 with TRBJ1-2; maybe TRBD1 (6 bases). Germline V CDR1 and CDR2: LNHDA, SQIVND (reference sequence). V lost 3 bases to trimming and J lost 7 bases, with 9 bases between them. The CDR3 runs 12 residues. CDR3: CASSIGGGGYTF. The CDR3 DNA reads TGTGCCAGTAGTATTGGAGGGGGTGGCTACACCTTC.

V gene TRBV7-2 combines with J gene TRBJ1-4, with D perhaps matching TRBD1 (6 bases). Germline V gene lookup returns CDR1 SGHTA and CDR2 FQGNSA. The CDR3 totals 16 residues. V shed 5 bases and J shed 3 bases, with 16 bases lying between them. CDR3 amino acids: CASSLGRGVPNEKLFF. The CDR3 coding sequence is TGTGCCAGCAGCCTCGGGAGGGGGGTGCCTAATGAAAAACTGTTTTTT.

The chain is built from TRBV14 and TRBJ2-5; D not certain. The length of the CDR3 is 12 residues. Germline V gene sequence: CDR1 SGHDN, CDR2 FVKESK. V lost 0 bases to trimming and J lost 5 bases, with 4 bases between them. The CDR3 here is CASSQDTETQYF. For the CDR3, the DNA is TGTGCCAGCAGCCAAGATACCGAGACCCAGTACTTC.

This chain joins TRBV6-1 and TRBJ1-5, with 12 bases aligning to TRBD1. The CDR3 is 20 residues long. V lost 4 bases to trimming and J lost 2 bases; unmatched junction nucleotides: 15. CDR1 MNHNS and CDR2 SASEGT come from the germline V gene. CDR3 residues: CASSALTSGTGGLGNQPQHF. The CDR3 bases are TGTGCCAGCAGTGCCCTAACTTCCGGGACAGGGGGCTTGGGCAATCAGCCCCAGCATTTT.

V usage is TRBV19 and J usage is TRBJ2-5; the D is unclear. The CDR3 has 14 amino acids. Germline V gene lookup returns CDR1 LNHDA and CDR2 SQIVND (reference sequence). V was pared by 6 bases and J by 3 bases, with 14 bases between. The CDR3 region is CASREQTKKETQYF. CDR3 bases: TGTGCCAGTAGGGAGCAAACAAAAAAAGAGACCCAGTACTTC.

This chain joins TRBV11-2 and TRBJ2-1; D is possibly TRBD2 (5 bases). The germline V and J ends were trimmed by 3 bases and 9 bases, with 12 bases remaining between them. CDR1 and CDR2 from the germline V gene are SGHAT and FQNNGV. This CDR3 has 13 amino acids. This CDR3 reads CASSFPVRGEQFF. Written as DNA, the CDR3 is TGTGCCAGCAGCTTCCCCGTCCGGGGTGAGCAGTTCTTC.

V and J are TRBV6-5 and TRBJ2-7, with 11 bases fitting TRBD1. Germline V lookup: CDR1 MNHEY, CDR2 SVGAGI. The CDR3 length is 14 residues. V was pared by 7 bases and J by 5 bases, with 7 bases of the junction left unmatched. CDR3 DNA sequence: TGTGCCAGCACCTACGGACAGGGGGCAAACGAGCAGTACTTC. This sequence encodes CASTYGQGANEQYF.

The J gene is TRBJ2-5, the V gene TRBV27; D remains ambiguous. Germline CDR1 and CDR2: MNHEY and SMNVEV (reference sequence). Deletions cut 6 bases from V and 4 bases from J, with 15 bases between. CDR3 length: 14 residues. The CDR3 sequence is CASRPSPSAETQYF. The DNA of the CDR3 is TGTGCCAGCAGACCCTCCCCCAGCGCAGAGACCCAGTACTTC.

The CDR3 bases are TGTGCCAGCAGCTTACAGGAGACGCAGTATTTT. Translated: CASSLQETQYF. The chain carries TRBV7-9 and TRBJ2-3; D unresolved. V lost 2 bases and J 9 bases, leaving 6 bases between the germline ends. CDR3 length: 11 residues. Germline-derived CDR1 and CDR2 are SEHNR and FQNEAQ (reference sequence).

The genes are TRBV11-2 and TRBJ2-1; possible D gene TRBD2, 7 bases. V lost 5 bases and J 4 bases, leaving 21 bases between the germline ends. CDR3 length: 17 residues. Per germline, CDR1 SGHAT and CDR2 FQNNGV. CDR3: CASSARGTGGGYNEQFF. The CDR3 nucleotides read TGTGCCAGCAGCGCCCGAGGGACGGGGGGCGGATACAATGAGCAGTTCTTC.

The gene calls are TRBV19 and TRBJ1-6; 9 bases fit TRBD1. This CDR3 has 15 residues. CDR1 and CDR2 (germline): LNHDA, SQIVND (reference sequence). With 3 bases clipped from V and 9 bases from J, the junction kept 6 bases outside the gene matches. The DNA of the CDR3 is TGTGCCAGTAGTATTATAGGGACAGGGAGTTCACCCCTCCACTTT. Translating it yields CASSIIGTGSSPLHF.

The J gene is TRBJ2-4, the V gene TRBV11-3; TRBD1 might be the D (5 bases). Trimming took 5 bases from V and 1 from J, leaving 15 bases between them. In germline, CDR1 is SGHNT, CDR2 YENEEA. The CDR3 contains 16 residues. The CDR3, as DNA: TGTGCCAGCAGCCATAGTCAGGGTTTGGCCAAAAACATTCAGTACTTC. Encoded protein: CASSHSQGLAKNIQYF.

This clone was seen more than once but under ten times. The V call is TRBV7-9, the J call TRBJ1-5; D is unclear. Germline-derived CDR1 and CDR2 are SEHNR and FQNEAQ (reference sequence). The CDR3 loop spans 13 amino acids. The germline V and J ends were trimmed by 2 bases and 5 bases, with 7 bases remaining between them. The CDR3 reads CASSLWVDQPQHF. The CDR3 DNA reads TGTGCCAGCAGCTTATGGGTCGATCAGCCCCAGCATTTT. The full variable domain, in which reference TRBV7-9 and TRBJ1-5 provide the parts outside the CDR3, is DTGVSQNPRHKITKRGQNVTFRCDPISEHNRLYWYRQTLGQGPEFLTYFQNEAQLEKSRLLSDRFSAERPKGSFSTLEIQRTEQGDSAMYLCASSLWVDQPQHFGDGTRLSIL.

The chain has TRBV27 and TRBJ1-2; possible D gene TRBD1, 6 bases. Germline V gene sequence: CDR1 MNHEY, CDR2 SMNVEV (reference sequence). Trimming cost V 3 bases and J 0 bases, with 8 bases left between them. The CDR3 sequence is 14 residues long. CDR3 protein: CASSFNRANYGYTF. The DNA of the CDR3 is TGTGCCAGCAGTTTTAACAGGGCTAACTATGGCTACACCTTC.

This clone occurred a few times. V gene TRBV6-1 combines with J gene TRBJ1-2, with D possibly being TRBD1 (5 bases). The CDR3 is 15 amino acids. The ends were cut back, 6 bases at V and 0 bases at J, with 14 bases in the middle. CDR1 and CDR2 from the germline V gene are MNHNS and SASEGT. This CDR3 reads CASRARTPPNYGYTF. The CDR3 DNA follows: TGTGCCAGCAGGGCCAGGACACCTCCTAACTATGGCTACACCTTC.

The chain combines TRBV19 with TRBJ2-1; the match to TRBD2 covers 12 bases. The length of the CDR3 is 15 residues. CDR1 LNHDA and CDR2 SQIVND come from the germline V gene (reference sequence). V gave up 5 bases and J gave up 7 bases; unmatched junction bases: 6. Here the CDR3 reads CASSPRLAGANEQFF. CDR3 coding DNA: TGTGCCAGTAGTCCAAGACTAGCGGGGGCGAATGAGCAGTTCTTC.

The chain couples TRBV6-1 to TRBJ2-3; D is possibly TRBD1 (5 bases). The CDR3 runs to 15 residues. Germline V CDR1 and CDR2: MNHNS, SASEGT. The germline V and J ends were trimmed by 1 base and 4 bases, with 12 bases remaining between them. CDR3 in DNA: TGTGCCAGCAGTGAAGAAGGGGCGAGATCAGATACGCAGTATTTT. Translation gives CASSEEGARSDTQYF.